The entry that follows covers one T cell receptor beta chain sequence. The antigen is undetermined. This sample is drawn from a study of beta chain features in type 1 diabetes. Study results and caveats: Shorter TCRB CDR3s, moderately but significantly so, marked every one of the four CD4+ subsets in Type 1 diabetes patients.

Germline V gene sequence: CDR1 KGHSH, CDR2 LQKENI. The CDR3 length is 15 residues. Trimming took 6 bases from V and 1 from J; bases not matched to a gene: 4. The whole isolated RNA underwent reverse transcription, so sequencing captured expressed TCRB transcripts. Reads from naive, central memory and regulatory T cell samples averaged about 3.3 million. Assay used: immunoSEQ multiplex PCR; TCRdb lists only in-frame clones, some missing. The table has nearly 250,000 clones, about 63% seen once. This clonotype originated in a man aged 30 to 39 in good health. Material for sequencing was naive CD4+ T cells from blood. The V call is TRBV18, the J call TRBJ2-5; 11 bases map to TRBD2. For the CDR3, the DNA is TGTGCCAGCTCCGTCGGACTAGCGGGCCAAGAGACCCAGTACTTC. This codes for CASSVGLAGQETQYF.